This T cell receptor beta chain was identified during a study of memory CD4+ T cells and cytomegalovirus serostatus. Overall study: Healthy Belgian adult donors included roughly ten CMV-positive and fewer than 25 CMV-negative people.

Authors' methods: Out-of-frame sequences were removed, leaving 2,204,828 distinct TCRbeta sequences. The method was immunoSEQ multiplex PCR; TCRdb's version includes in-frame clones alone and lacks a portion of them. V and J calls and clone size are those listed in that table; D and trimming were worked out from the DNA. The sample comprises more than 50,000 clones, approximately 78% of which are singletons, and 0.77% rests with the top ten. The CDR3 consists of 13 residues. CDR1 SGHRS and CDR2 YFSETQ come from the germline V gene. V was clipped by 2 bases and J by 8 bases, with 11 bases between them. The sort gate was single viable CD3+CD4+CD8-CD45RO+ cells for memory CD4+ T cells. CD4+ T cells were isolated by positive magnetic selection.

The sequenced material came from memory CD4+ T cells from blood. V is TRBV5-1 and J is TRBJ2-1; D remains ambiguous. The clonotype was recovered from an adult in good health and CMV-seronegative. The CDR3 DNA reads as TGCGCCAGCAGCTTAGACTCGGTCGATGAGCAGTTCTTC. Protein product: CASSLDSVDEQFF.